These T cell receptor beta chains were read from a single sample in a study of OX40 agonist ivuxolimab in advanced cancers. Clones were read by immunoSEQ multiplex PCR, and TCRdb kept only the in-frame ones, dropping some. The sample yields around 30,000 clones, 74% seen once. Sequenced material: CD4+ or CD8+ T cells sorted from blood, taken in a trial of the OX40 agonist ivuxolimab. These receptors originate from an adult with an advanced solid tumor such as melanoma, head and neck, liver or kidney cancer. CDR3s include the opening cysteine and the closing phenylalanine or tryptophan. Fields, in order: V gene, D gene, clone size, J gene, CDR3 DNA, CDR3 protein. The D gene is left open where the match is weak. Only part of the rows carry a size: once, few, many, or a class if the clone is expanded.

TRBV9,.,once,TRBJ2-5,TGTGCCAGCAGCGTAGAGGGCTACTCTCAAGAGACCCAGTACTTC,CASSVEGYSQETQYF
TRBV19,.,.,TRBJ1-1,TGTGCCAGTAGTGGGGGGACAACCTCGACTGAAGCTTTCTTT,CASSGGTTSTEAFF
TRBV6-5,.,.,TRBJ2-1,TGTGCCAGCAGTTACTCCGGTTACAATGAGCAGTTCTTC,CASSYSGYNEQFF
TRBV5-5,.,.,TRBJ2-7,TGTGCCAGCGGGACTTACGAGCAGTACTTC,CASGTYEQYF
TRBV6-1,.,.,TRBJ2-5,TGTGCCAGCAGTGAAAGAGGCCCCCAAGAGACCCAGTACTTC,CASSERGPQETQYF
TRBV10-3,.,.,TRBJ1-5,TGTGCCATCAGTGAAGAAAGCAATCAGCCCCAGCATTTT,CAISEESNQPQHF
TRBV5-5,.,.,TRBJ2-7,TGTGCCAGCAGCCCTCAGGTGGGGGGCCCCTACGAGCAGTACTTC,CASSPQVGGPYEQYF
TRBV30,TRBD2,.,TRBJ2-5,TGTGCCACTCGGACTAGCGGGGGTTGGGAGACCCAGTACTTC,CATRTSGGWETQYF
TRBV5-1,.,.,TRBJ2-2,TGCGCCAGCAGCCCCAGTGGGACCGGGGAGCTGTTTTTT,CASSPSGTGELFF
TRBV5-1,.,.,TRBJ2-6,TGCGCCAGTCAGGGTCCTGGGGCCAACGTCCTGACTTTC,CASQGPGANVLTF
TRBV9,.,.,TRBJ2-3,TGTGCCAGCAGCACCCCTCATGGGGGGGCAGGAGATACGCAGTATTTT,CASSTPHGGAGDTQYF
TRBV9,.,few,TRBJ1-1,TGTGCCAGCAGCCCTAGCCGGGGGAACACTGAAGCTTTCTTT,CASSPSRGNTEAFF
TRBV5-5,.,.,TRBJ1-1,TGTGCCAGCAGCTCGCAGGGGCCCGAAGAAGCTTTCTTT,CASSSQGPEEAFF
TRBV9,.,once,TRBJ2-2,TGTGCCAGCAGCCCCTATGAGCTAGTTAACACCGGGGAGCTGTTTTTT,CASSPYELVNTGELFF
TRBV7-9,.,.,TRBJ1-6,TGTGCCAGCAGCTTAGGGGGAAACTGGGGCACATATAATTCACCCCTCCACTTT,CASSLGGNWGTYNSPLHF
TRBV29-1,.,.,TRBJ2-1,TGCAGCGTTGAAAGGGACCCCATCGGTAATGAGCAGTTCTTC,CSVERDPIGNEQFF
TRBV15,.,.,TRBJ2-1,TGTGCCACCAGCAGAGATCTGCGTGAGCAGTTCTTC,CATSRDLREQFF
TRBV18,.,.,TRBJ1-2,TGTGCCAGCTCACCGCCTCGGGTTGGGGCGGATGGCTACACCTTC,CASSPPRVGADGYTF
TRBV21-1,.,.,TRBJ2-5,TGTGCCAGCAGCCATGAAGAGACCCAGTACTTC,CASSHEETQYF
TRBV29-1,.,.,TRBJ1-1,TGCAGCGGCAAAGTAGGGACGGAAGGCACTGAAGCTTTCTTT,CSGKVGTEGTEAFF
TRBV12-5,.,once,TRBJ2-5,TGTGCTAGTGGTTTGGGTAACCCATCCGAGACCCAGTACTTC,CASGLGNPSETQYF
TRBV7-6,.,.,TRBJ2-5,TGTGCCAGCAGCTTAGCGCATCGGGAGACCCAGTACTTC,CASSLAHRETQYF
TRBV15,TRBD1,.,TRBJ1-2,TGTGCCGCGAGGGGACAGGGGTCTTTGGGCTACACCTTC,CAARGQGSLGYTF
TRBV5-8,.,.,TRBJ1-5,TGTGCCAGCAGCTTGGAGGGAACGGTTAGTCAGCCCCAGCATTTT,CASSLEGTVSQPQHF
TRBV19,TRBD1,.,TRBJ1-2,TGTGACCCTTCGAGGGGGACAGGGGATTTCTATGGCTACACCTTC,CDPSRGTGDFYGYTF
TRBV19,.,.,TRBJ2-7,TGTGCCAGTAGTGCACAGGGAAGCGGCGAGCAGTACTTC,CASSAQGSGEQYF
TRBV18,.,.,TRBJ2-5,TGTGCCAGCTCACCCGGTCGCCAAGAGACCCAGTACTTC,CASSPGRQETQYF
TRBV29-1,TRBD1,few,TRBJ2-7,TGCAGCGTTGAAGATGAGGGACAGTCCTACGAGCAGTACTTC,CSVEDEGQSYEQYF
TRBV27,TRBD1,.,TRBJ1-2,TGTGCCAGCAGTTCACAGGGGGCGCGCAATGGCTACACCTTC,CASSSQGARNGYTF
TRBV2,.,.,TRBJ2-3,TGTGCCAGCAGTGTAGTTCCTCTCACAGATACGCAGTATTTT,CASSVVPLTDTQYF
TRBV18,TRBD1,.,TRBJ1-5,TGTGCCAGCTCACCCGGACAGGGAGATCAGCCCCAGCATTTT,CASSPGQGDQPQHF
TRBV7-8,.,.,TRBJ1-3,TGTGCCAGCAGCTTAACCACTTACTCTGGAAACACCATATATTTT,CASSLTTYSGNTIYF
TRBV30,.,.,TRBJ1-2,TGTGCCTGGAGTGTACCGGACAGTCCGCCAAACTATGGCTACACCTTC,CAWSVPDSPPNYGYTF
TRBV5-6,TRBD2,.,TRBJ2-2,TGTGCCAGCAGCCCGGGACTACTCACCGGGGAGCTGTTTTTT,CASSPGLLTGELFF
TRBV4-1,TRBD1,.,TRBJ2-7,TGCGCCAGCAGCCAAGATCCGAAAGGGGGCTTTCGGTACGAGCAGTACTTC,CASSQDPKGGFRYEQYF
TRBV21-1,.,.,TRBJ1-4,TGTGCCAGCAGCCTTCCCCTAACAGGGGGCGGCTTCGGAGGTGAAAAACTGTTTTTT,CASSLPLTGGGFGGEKLFF
TRBV27,TRBD1,.,TRBJ1-2,TGTGCCAGCAGTCCCGGACAGGTGAAATATGGCTACACCTTC,CASSPGQVKYGYTF
TRBV6-1,.,.,TRBJ1-5,TGTGCCAGCAGGGCAGCAGGTAGCAATCAGCCCCAGCATTTT,CASRAAGSNQPQHF